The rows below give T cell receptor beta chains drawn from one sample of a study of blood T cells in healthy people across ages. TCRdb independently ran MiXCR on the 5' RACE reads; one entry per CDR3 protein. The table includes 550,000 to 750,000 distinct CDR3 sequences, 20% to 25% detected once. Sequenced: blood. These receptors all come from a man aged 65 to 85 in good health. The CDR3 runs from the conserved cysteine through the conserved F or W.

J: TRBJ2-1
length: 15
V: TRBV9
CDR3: CASSKPGQAYNEQFF

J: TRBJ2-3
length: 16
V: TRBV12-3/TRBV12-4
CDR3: CASTLDRARGTDTQYF

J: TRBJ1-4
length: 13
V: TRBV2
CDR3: CASMRTTNEKLFF

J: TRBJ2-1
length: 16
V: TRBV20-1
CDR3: CSAALKGTSGRNEQFF

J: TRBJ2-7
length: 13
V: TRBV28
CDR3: CASGTSDSYEQYF

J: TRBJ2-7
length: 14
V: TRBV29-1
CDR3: CSVGEANPSYEQYF

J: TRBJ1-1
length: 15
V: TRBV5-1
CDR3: CASSRYGTSNTEAFF

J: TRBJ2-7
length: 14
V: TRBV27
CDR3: CASSLSLDSYEQHF

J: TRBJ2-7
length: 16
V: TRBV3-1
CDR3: CASSLRPGLATYEQYF

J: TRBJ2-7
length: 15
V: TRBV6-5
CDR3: CASRDQTGGYYEQYF

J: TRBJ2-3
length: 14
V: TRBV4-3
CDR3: CASSQVMRSDTQYF

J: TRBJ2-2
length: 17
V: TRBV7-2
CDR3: CASSLAGQGGNAGELFF

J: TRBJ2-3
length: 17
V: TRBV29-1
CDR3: CSVAGWDSGSRQDTQYF

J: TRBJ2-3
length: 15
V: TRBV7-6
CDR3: CASSLTSGRQDTQYF

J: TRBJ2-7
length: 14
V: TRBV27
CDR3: CASSLGQEFGEQYF

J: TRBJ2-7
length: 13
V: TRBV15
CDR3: CATSRGGTYEQYF

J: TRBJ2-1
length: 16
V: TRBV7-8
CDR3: CASSFSSGSRYNEQFF

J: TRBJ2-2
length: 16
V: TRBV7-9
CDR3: CASSRTGEGVAGELFF

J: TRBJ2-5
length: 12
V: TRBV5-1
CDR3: CASSRDKETQYF

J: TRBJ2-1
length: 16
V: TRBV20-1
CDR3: CSARDGGTSGRGEQFF

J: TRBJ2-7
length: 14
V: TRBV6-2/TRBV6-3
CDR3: CASSEDRTDYEQYF

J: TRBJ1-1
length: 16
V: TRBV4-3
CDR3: CASSQDFGGVDTEAFF

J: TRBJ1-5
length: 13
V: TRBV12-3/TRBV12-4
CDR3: CASSLREYQPQHF

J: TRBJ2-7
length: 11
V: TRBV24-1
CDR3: CATSDPNEQYF

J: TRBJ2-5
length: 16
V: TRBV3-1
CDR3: CASSQQLAGGTETQYF

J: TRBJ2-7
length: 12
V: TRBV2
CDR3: CASNRLVDEQYF

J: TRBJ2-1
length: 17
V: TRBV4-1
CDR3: CASSQDSAGSSYNEQFF

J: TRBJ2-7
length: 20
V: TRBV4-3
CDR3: CASSQDGGLAGQTSSYEQYF

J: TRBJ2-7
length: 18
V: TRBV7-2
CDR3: CASSLQTSGRASSYEQYF

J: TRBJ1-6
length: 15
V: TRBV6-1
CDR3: CATRVQVGHNSPLHF

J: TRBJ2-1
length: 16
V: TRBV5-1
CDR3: CASSALGGGSYNEQFF

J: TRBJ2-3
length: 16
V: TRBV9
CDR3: CASSARQGSSTDTQYF

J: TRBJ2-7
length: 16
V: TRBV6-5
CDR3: CASSYSSSASGIEQYF

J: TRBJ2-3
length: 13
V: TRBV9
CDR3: CASSVDYLDTQYF

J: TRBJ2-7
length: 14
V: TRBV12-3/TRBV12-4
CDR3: CASSPTGGAYEQYF

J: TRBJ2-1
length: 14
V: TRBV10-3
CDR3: CAISNARGLNEQFF

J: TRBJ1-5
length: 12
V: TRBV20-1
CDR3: CSATSLNQPQHF